Listed below are T cell receptor beta chains from one sample, sequenced in a study of T-cell memory formation after mild COVID-19. MiXCR was run by TCRdb on the 5' RACE reads, yielding one entry per CDR3 protein. The sample lists roughly 170,000 distinct CDR3 sequences, 20% to 25% seen once, with roughly 24% in the top ten. The sample was PBMCs or a T cell subset sorted from them (not recorded which). The receptors here all came from an adult woman who had mild COVID-19 (a few samples of this study predate the infection). Cell type and time point are not known. Both conserved end residues are part of each CDR3. D genes are given only for firm matches. Clone sizes are given selectively: once, few, many, or a class where the clone is expanded.

>.|.|TRBV20-1|12|TRBJ1-1
CSPSQENTEAFF
TGCAGTCCTTCACAGGAGAACACTGAAGCTTTCTTT
>TRBD2|few|TRBV5-1|15|TRBJ2-3
CASSLINGLETSYYF
TGCGCCAGCAGCTTGATTAACGGACTAGAGACATCTTATTATTTT
>TRBD2|few|TRBV6-5|14|TRBJ2-1
CASSWTSGYNEQFF
TGTGCCAGCAGTTGGACTAGCGGCTACAATGAGCAGTTCTTC
>TRBD1|.|TRBV29-1|12|TRBJ2-7
CSVETGVYEHYF
TGCAGCGTTGAGACAGGGGTATACGAGCATTACTTC
>.|few|TRBV4-1|15|TRBJ2-7
CASSPLQGSSYEQYF
TGCGCCAGCAGCCCTTTACAGGGCAGCTCCTACGAGCAGTACTTC
>.|.|TRBV20-1|11|TRBJ2-1
CSARGLGEQFF
TGCAGTGCCCGGGGCCTCGGGGAGCAGTTCTTC
>.|.|TRBV6-2/TRBV6-3|17|TRBJ2-1
CASSYAGTWMLHNEQFF
TGTGCCAGCAGTTATGCGGGGACCTGGATGCTACACAATGAGCAGTTCTTC
>TRBD2|many|TRBV20-1|17|TRBJ2-7
CSAAGTSGGAESYEQYF
TGCAGTGCTGCCGGGACTAGCGGGGGGGCCGAGTCCTACGAGCAGTACTTC
>.|.|TRBV4-3|15|TRBJ2-7
CASSQDRGRIYEQYF
TGCGCCAGCAGCCAAGATAGGGGGAGAATTTACGAGCAGTACTTC
>.|once|TRBV20-1|13|TRBJ2-3
CSATKGDTDTQYF
TGCAGTGCCACCAAGGGCGACACAGATACGCAGTATTTT
>.|few|TRBV4-1|15|TRBJ2-3
CASSLLGQSGDTQYF
TGCGCCAGCAGCCTGCTGGGCCAGAGTGGGGATACGCAGTATTTT
>.|.|TRBV27|14|TRBJ1-1
CASSVTGLNTEAFF
TGTGCCAGCAGCGTTACAGGGCTTAACACTGAAGCTTTCTTT
>.|.|TRBV5-1|15|TRBJ2-5
CASSSGGTEQETQYF
TGCGCCAGCAGCTCTGGCGGCACAGAGCAAGAGACCCAGTACTTC
>.|.|TRBV10-3|12|TRBJ1-1
CAISEGLTEAFF
TGTGCCATCAGTGAGGGGCTCACCGAAGCTTTCTTT
>TRBD2|.|TRBV5-6|17|TRBJ2-5
CASSDWLSGGPQETQYF
TGTGCCAGCAGCGATTGGCTCAGCGGGGGGCCCCAAGAGACCCAGTACTTC
>TRBD1|few|TRBV12-3/TRBV12-4|14|TRBJ2-7
CASKPGQGPYEQYF
TGTGCCAGCAAACCGGGACAGGGCCCCTACGAGCAGTACTTC
>TRBD2|.|TRBV7-6|14|TRBJ2-7
CASSLRTSVSEQYF
TGTGCCAGCAGCCTCCGGACTAGCGTCTCCGAGCAGTACTTC
>TRBD1|few|TRBV5-1|15|TRBJ1-1
CASSLGTGGDTEAFF
TGCGCCAGCAGCCTCGGGACAGGAGGGGACACTGAAGCTTTCTTT
>.|few|TRBV5-1|16|TRBJ2-2
CASTHRQVTRGGELFF
TGCGCCAGCACCCATCGACAGGTTACGCGGGGCGGGGAGCTGTTTTTT
>.|few|TRBV20-1|13|TRBJ2-7
CSNIRASSYEQYF
TGCAGTAATATAAGGGCTAGCTCCTACGAGCAGTACTTC
>.|few|TRBV6-5|13|TRBJ1-1
CASSTRWDTEAFF
TGTGCCAGCAGTACTAGATGGGACACTGAAGCTTTCTTT
>.|.|TRBV4-1|14|TRBJ1-1
CASSRGQPYTEAFF
TGCGCCAGCAGCCGAGGACAGCCATACACTGAAGCTTTCTTT
>.|.|TRBV29-1|13|TRBJ2-2
CSVVLGNTGELFF
TGCAGCGTTGTGTTGGGGAACACCGGGGAGCTGTTTTTT
>.|few|TRBV11-3|16|TRBJ2-6
CASSLDGFSGANVLTF
TGTGCCAGCAGCTTGGACGGATTCTCTGGGGCCAACGTCCTGACTTTC
>.|few|TRBV7-9|12|TRBJ1-1
CASSSGGIEAFF
TGTGCCAGCAGCTCCGGGGGAATCGAAGCTTTCTTT
>.|many|TRBV27|13|TRBJ1-5
CASSLSGNQPQHF
TGTGCCAGCAGTTTATCCGGCAATCAGCCCCAGCATTTT
>.|few|TRBV4-1|18|TRBJ1-1
CASSQATNRVMMNTEAFF
TGCGCCAGCAGCCAAGCTACGAACAGGGTGATGATGAACACTGAAGCTTTCTTT